Below, one TCR beta chain is given with its context. This entry belongs to a study of blood T cell repertoires in COVID-19. Only in-frame clones appear in the TCRdb table, and some are missing; sequencing was by immunoSEQ multiplex PCR. The top ten clones hold about 2.5% of a sample with 250,000 to 350,000 clones, about 85% of them seen once. V was cut by 5 bases and J by 1 base, with 11 bases left in between. The CDR3 has 14 amino acids. Looked up from germline, CDR1 is MNHEY and CDR2 is SMNVEV (reference sequence). Material for sequencing was peripheral blood. The chain couples TRBV27 to TRBJ1-1; D gene unclear. The origin of this receptor is a man between 18 and 29 years old with active or convalescent COVID-19. Here the CDR3 reads CASSLGLTNTEAFF. In nucleotides, the CDR3 is TGTGCCAGCAGTCTAGGACTCACGAACACTGAAGCTTTCTTT.